This T cell receptor beta chain was recovered during a study of T cells in Graves' hyperthyroidism and ophthalmopathy. The length of the CDR3 is 16 residues. The V gene lost 2 bases and the J gene lost 4 bases, with 15 bases spanning the gap. It was RNA transcripts that yielded the amplified TCR beta CDR3 regions. An initial round of RT-PCR targeting the TCR CDR3 relied on the HTBI primer set. TCRdb processed the multiplex PCR reads anew with MiXCR; each CDR3 protein has one entry. Among 540,000 or so distinct CDR3 sequences, 15% to 19% were seen once, and the ten largest hold around 7.3%. The source of this sequence is a woman under 40 with Graves' hyperthyroidism. The sequencing sample was made of blood. The chain couples TRBV12-3 or TRBV12-4 to TRBJ2-1; possibly TRBD2 for D (6 bases). The CDR3 is CASSLIFSSEYNEQFF. The CDR3 nucleotides are TGTGCCAGCAGTTTAATCTTTTCTAGCGAGTACAATGAGCAGTTCTTC.